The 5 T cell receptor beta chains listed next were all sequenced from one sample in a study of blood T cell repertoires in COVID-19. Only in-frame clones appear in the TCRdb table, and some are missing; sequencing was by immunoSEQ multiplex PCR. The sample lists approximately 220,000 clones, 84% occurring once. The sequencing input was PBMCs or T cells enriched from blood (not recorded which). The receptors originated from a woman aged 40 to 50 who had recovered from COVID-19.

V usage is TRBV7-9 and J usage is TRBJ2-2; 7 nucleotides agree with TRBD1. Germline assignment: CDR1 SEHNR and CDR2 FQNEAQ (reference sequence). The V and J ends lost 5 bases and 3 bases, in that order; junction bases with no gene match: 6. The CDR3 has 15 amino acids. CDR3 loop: CASSPGDSHTGELFF. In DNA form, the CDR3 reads TGTGCCAGCAGCCCAGGGGACAGTCACACCGGGGAGCTGTTTTTT.

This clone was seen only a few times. Written as DNA, the CDR3 is TGTGCCAGCAGTTTTGGCGGGAGGACCTCCTACGAGCAGTACTTC. This gives the protein CASSFGGRTSYEQYF. The rearrangement uses TRBV28 and TRBJ2-7; TRBD2 matches at 8 bases. There are 15 residues in the CDR3. With 3 bases clipped from V and 0 bases from J, the junction kept 4 bases outside the gene matches. In germline, CDR1 is MDHEN, CDR2 SYDVKM.

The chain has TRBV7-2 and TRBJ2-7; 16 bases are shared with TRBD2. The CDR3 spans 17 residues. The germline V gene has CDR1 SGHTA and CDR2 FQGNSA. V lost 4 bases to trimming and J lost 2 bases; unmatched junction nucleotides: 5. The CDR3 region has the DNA TGTGCCAGCAGCTCGGGACTAGCGGGAGGGCCGACCTACGAGCAGTACTTC. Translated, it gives CASSSGLAGGPTYEQYF.

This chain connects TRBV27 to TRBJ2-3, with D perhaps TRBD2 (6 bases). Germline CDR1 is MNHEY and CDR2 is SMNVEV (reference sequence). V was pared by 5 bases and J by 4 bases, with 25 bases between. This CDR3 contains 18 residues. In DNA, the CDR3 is TGTGCCAGCAGTCCCTACCCCAGGAGGGATAGTCGTCCAGATACGCAGTATTTT. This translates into CASSPYPRRDSRPDTQYF.

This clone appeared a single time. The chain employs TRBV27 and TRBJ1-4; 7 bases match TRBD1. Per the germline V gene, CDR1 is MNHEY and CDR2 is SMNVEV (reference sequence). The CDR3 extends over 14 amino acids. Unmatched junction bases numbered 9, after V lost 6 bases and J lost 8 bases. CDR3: CASSPQTGLEKLFF. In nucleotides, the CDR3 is TGTGCCAGCAGCCCGCAGACAGGGCTCGAAAAACTGTTTTTT.